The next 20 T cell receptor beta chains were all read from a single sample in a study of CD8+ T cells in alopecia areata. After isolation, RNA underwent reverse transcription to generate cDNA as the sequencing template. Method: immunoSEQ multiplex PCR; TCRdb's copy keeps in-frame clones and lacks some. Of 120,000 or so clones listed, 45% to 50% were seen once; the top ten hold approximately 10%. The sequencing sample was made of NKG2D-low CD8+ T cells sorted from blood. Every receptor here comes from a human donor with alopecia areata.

The CDR3 loop is CSADRESSYNEQFF. The DNA of the CDR3 is TGCAGCGCCGACCGAGAGAGCTCCTACAATGAGCAGTTCTTC. V gene TRBV29-1 combines with J gene TRBJ2-1; D not resolved. The CDR3 length is 14 residues. CDR1 is SQVTM, CDR2 ANQGSEA, per germline. V was cut by 7 bases and J by 0 bases, with 13 bases left in between.

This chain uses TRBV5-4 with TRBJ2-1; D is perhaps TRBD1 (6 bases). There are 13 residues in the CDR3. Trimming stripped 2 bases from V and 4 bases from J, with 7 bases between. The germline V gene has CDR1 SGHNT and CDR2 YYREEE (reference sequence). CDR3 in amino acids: CASSFGQYNEQFF. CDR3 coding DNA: TGTGCCAGCAGCTTCGGACAGTACAATGAGCAGTTCTTC.

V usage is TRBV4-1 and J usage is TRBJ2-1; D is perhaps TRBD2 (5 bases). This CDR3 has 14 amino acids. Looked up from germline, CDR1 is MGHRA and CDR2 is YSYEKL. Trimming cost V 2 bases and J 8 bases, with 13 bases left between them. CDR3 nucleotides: TGCGCCAGCAGCCAACCGTCTCTCGGGGATGAGCAGTTCTTC. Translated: CASSQPSLGDEQFF.

Here the CDR3 DNA reads TGTGCCAGCAGCCCCGGTCACTCCTACGAGCAGTACTTC. Protein: CASSPGHSYEQYF. J is TRBJ2-7 and V is TRBV5-4, with no clear D. V lost 4 bases, J lost 0 bases, and 8 bases lay in between. The CDR3 contains 13 residues. Germline lookup yields CDR1 SGHNT and CDR2 YYREEE (reference sequence).

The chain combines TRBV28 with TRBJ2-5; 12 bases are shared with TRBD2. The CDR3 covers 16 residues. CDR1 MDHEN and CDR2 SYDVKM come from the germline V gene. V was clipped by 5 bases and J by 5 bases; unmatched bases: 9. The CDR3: CASSLRLAGDGETQYF. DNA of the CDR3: TGTGCCAGCAGTCTCCGACTAGCGGGAGACGGGGAGACCCAGTACTTC. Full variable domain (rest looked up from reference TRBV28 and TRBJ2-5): DVKVTQSSRYLVKRTGEKVFLECVQDMDHENMFWYRQDPGLGLRLIYFSYDVKMKEKGDIPEGYSVSREKKERFSLILESASTNQTSMYLCASSLRLAGDGETQYFGPGTRLLVL.

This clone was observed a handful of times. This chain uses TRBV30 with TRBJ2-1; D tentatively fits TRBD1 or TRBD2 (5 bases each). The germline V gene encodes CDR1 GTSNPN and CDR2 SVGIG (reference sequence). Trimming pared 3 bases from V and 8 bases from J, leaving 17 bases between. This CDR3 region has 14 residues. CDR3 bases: TGTGCCTGGAGCCCCGGGACCGCCATGGATGAGCAGTTCTTC. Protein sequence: CAWSPGTAMDEQFF.

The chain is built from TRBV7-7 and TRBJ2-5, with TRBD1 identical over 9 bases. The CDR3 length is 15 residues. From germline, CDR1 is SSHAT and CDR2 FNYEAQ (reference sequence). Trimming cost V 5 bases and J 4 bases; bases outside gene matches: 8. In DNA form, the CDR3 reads TGTGCCAGCAGCCCGGAAGGACAGGGGCCAGAGACCCAGTACTTC. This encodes CASSPEGQGPETQYF.

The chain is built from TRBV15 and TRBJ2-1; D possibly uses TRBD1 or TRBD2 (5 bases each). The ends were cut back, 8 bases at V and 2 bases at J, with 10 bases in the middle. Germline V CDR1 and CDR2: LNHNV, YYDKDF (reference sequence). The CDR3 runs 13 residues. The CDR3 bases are TGTGCCACCCGAGGGGAGCCCTACAATGAGCAGTTCTTC. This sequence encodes CATRGEPYNEQFF. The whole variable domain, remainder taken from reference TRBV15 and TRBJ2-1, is DAMVIQNPRYQVTQFGKPVTLSCSQTLNHNVMYWYQQKSSQAPKLLFHYYDKDFNNEADTPDNFQSRRPNTSFCFLDIRSPGLGDTAMYLCATRGEPYNEQFFGPGTRLTVL.

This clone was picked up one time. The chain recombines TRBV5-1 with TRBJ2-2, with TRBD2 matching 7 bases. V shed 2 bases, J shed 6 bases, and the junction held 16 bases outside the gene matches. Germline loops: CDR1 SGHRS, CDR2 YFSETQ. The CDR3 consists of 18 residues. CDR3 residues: CASSFTDLSGGSPGELFF. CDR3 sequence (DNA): TGCGCCAGCAGCTTTACCGACTTAAGTGGCGGGAGTCCCGGGGAGCTGTTTTTT.

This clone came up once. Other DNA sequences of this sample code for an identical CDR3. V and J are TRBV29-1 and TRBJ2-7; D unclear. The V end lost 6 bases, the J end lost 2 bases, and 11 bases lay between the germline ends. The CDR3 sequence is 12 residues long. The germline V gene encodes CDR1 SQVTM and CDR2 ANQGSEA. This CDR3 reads CSVEEEAYEQYF. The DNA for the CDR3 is TGCAGCGTCGAGGAAGAGGCCTACGAGCAGTACTTC.

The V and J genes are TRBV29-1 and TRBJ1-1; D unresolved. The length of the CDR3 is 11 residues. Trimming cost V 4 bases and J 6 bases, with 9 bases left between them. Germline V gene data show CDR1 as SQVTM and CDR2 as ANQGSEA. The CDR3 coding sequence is TGCAGCGTTGTTAAGGGCCCTGAAGCTTTCTTT. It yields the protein CSVVKGPEAFF.

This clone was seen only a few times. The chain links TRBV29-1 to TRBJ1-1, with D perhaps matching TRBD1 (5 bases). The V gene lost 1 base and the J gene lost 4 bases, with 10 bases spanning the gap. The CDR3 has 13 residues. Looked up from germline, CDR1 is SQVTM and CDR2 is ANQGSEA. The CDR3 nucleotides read TGCAGCGTTGAAGGCAGGGAGGGCACTGAAGCTTTCTTT. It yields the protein CSVEGREGTEAFF. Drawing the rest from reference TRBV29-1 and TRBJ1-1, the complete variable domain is SAVISQKPSRDICQRGTSLTIQCQVDSQVTMMFWYRQQPGQSLTLIATANQGSEATYESGFVIDKFPISRPNLTFSTLTVSNMSPEDSSIYLCSVEGREGTEAFFGQGTRLTVV.

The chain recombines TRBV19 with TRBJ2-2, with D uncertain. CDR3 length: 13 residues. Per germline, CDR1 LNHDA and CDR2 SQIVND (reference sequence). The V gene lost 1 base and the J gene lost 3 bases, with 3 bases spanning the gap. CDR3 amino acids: CASSIVDTGELFF. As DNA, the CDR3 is TGTGCCAGTAGTATAGTTGACACCGGGGAGCTGTTTTTT.

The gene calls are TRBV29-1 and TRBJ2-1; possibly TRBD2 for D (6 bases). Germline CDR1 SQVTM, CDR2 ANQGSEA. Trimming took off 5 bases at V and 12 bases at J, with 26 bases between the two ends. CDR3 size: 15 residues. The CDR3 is CSVLGDSTLRDGQFF. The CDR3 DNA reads TGCAGCGTTCTGGGGGACTCTACATTAAGGGATGGGCAGTTCTTC.

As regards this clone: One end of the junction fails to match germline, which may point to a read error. CDR3 in amino acids: CAWSDTRELFF. CDR3 bases: TGTGCCTGGAGTGACACCCGGGAGCTGTTTTTT. The chain combines TRBV30 with TRBJ2-2; D gene unclear. CDR3 length: 11 residues. Germline lookup yields CDR1 GTSNPN and CDR2 SVGIG (reference sequence).

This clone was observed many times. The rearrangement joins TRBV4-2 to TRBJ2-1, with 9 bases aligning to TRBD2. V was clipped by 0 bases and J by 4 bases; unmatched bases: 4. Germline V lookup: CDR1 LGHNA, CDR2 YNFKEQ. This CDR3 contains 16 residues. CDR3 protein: CASSQEASGGYNEQFF. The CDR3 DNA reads TGTGCCAGCAGCCAAGAAGCGAGCGGGGGGTACAATGAGCAGTTCTTC.

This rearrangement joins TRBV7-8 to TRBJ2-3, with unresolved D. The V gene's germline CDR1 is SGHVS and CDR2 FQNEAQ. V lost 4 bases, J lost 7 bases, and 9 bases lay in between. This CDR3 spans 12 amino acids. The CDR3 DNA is TGTGCCAGCAGCTCATTAAGGAATACGCAGTATTTT. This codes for CASSSLRNTQYF.

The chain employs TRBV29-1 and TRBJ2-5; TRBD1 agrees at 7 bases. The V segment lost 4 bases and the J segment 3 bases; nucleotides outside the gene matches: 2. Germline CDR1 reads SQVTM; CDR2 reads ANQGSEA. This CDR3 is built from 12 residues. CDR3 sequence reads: CSVGTGEETQYF. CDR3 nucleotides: TGCAGCGTTGGAACAGGGGAAGAGACCCAGTACTTC.

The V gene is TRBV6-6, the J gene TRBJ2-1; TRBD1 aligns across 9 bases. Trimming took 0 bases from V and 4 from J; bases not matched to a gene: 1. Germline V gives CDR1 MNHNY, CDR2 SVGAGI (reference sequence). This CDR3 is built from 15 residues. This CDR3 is CASSYSGTGYNEQFF. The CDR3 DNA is TGTGCCAGCAGTTACTCGGGGACAGGGTACAATGAGCAGTTCTTC.

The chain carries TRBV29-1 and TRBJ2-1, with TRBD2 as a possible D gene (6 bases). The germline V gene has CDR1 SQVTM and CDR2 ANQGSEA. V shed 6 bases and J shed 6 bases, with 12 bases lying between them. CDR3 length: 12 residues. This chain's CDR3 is CSVLIAANEQFF. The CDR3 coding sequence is TGCAGCGTCCTTATAGCGGCCAATGAGCAGTTCTTC.